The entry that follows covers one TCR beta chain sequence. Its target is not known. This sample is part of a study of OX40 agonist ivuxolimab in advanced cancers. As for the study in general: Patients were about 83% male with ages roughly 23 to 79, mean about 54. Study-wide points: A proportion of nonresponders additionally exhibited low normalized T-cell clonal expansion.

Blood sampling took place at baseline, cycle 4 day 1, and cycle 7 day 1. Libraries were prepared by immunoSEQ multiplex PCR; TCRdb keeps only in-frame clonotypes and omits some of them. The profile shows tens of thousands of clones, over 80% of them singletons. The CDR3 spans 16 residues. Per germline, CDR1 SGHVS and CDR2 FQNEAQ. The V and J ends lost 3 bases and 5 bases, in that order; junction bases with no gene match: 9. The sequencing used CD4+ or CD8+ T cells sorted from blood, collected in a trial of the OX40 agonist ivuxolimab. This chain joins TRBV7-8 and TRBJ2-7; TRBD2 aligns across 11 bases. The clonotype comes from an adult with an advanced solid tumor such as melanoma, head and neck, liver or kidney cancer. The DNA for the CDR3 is TGTGCCAGCAGCTTGCTAGCGGGGGGTGTGCCCCACGAGCAGTACTTC. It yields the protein CASSLLAGGVPHEQYF.